This entry features one TCR beta chain sequence. Its matching antigen is unknown. This record belongs to a study of cytomegalovirus exposure and HLA in healthy donors. Study results and caveats: As was reported, the classifier diagnosed cytomegalovirus status with high specificity and sensitivity. A few V segments could not be told apart, such as TRBV6-2 and TRBV6-3, and were left out. Associated with cytomegalovirus, according to the listing, were around 170 TCR beta chains.

The CDR3 sequence is 15 residues long. The V segment lost 7 bases and the J segment 8 bases; nucleotides outside the gene matches: 14. Germline V gene lookup returns CDR1 SGHVS and CDR2 FQNEAQ. The study ran its PCR with 60 Vbeta and 13 Jbeta primers. The repertoire was sequenced with immunoSEQ multiplex PCR; TCRdb's copy has only in-frame clones and lacks some. Of 100,000 to 150,000 clones in the sample, over 60% were seen once. Sequencing input: PBMCs. The V and J genes are TRBV7-8 and TRBJ2-1; 7 bases are shared with TRBD2. This TCR derives from a man aged 25-40 years in good health and CMV-seronegative. CDR3 residues: CASTPLAAGVDEQFF. The CDR3 DNA follows: TGTGCCAGCACCCCTTTAGCGGCGGGAGTAGATGAGCAGTTCTTC.